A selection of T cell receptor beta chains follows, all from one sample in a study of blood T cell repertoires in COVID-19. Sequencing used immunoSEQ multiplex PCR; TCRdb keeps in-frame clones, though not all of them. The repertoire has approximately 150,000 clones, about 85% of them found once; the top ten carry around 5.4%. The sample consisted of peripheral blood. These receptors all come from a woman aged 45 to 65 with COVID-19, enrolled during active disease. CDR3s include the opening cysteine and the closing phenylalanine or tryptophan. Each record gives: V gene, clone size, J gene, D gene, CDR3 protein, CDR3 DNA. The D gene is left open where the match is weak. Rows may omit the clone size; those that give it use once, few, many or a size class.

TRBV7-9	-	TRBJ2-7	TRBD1	CASSLTTGAYEQYF	TGTGCCAGCAGCTTGACGACAGGGGCCTACGAGCAGTACTTC
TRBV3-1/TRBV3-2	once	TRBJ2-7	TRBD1	CASSQDLGDRGQYF	TGTGCCAGCAGCCAAGATTTGGGGGACAGAGGGCAGTACTTC
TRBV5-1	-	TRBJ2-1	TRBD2	CASSREGSGGSYNEQFF	TGCGCCAGCAGCCGGGAGGGTAGCGGGGGGTCCTACAATGAGCAGTTCTTC
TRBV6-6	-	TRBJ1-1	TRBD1	CASSEPSGGTEAFF	TGTGCCAGCAGTGAGCCCTCAGGGGGCACTGAAGCTTTCTTT
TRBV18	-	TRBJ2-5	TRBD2	CASSPHERGGLGETQYF	TGTGCCAGCTCACCTCACGAGCGGGGGGGCCTCGGGGAGACCCAGTACTTC
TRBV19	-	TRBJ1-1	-	CASSMVPGNTEAFF	TGTGCCAGTAGTATGGTCCCAGGGAACACTGAAGCTTTCTTT
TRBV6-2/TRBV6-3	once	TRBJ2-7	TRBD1	CASSPQSGTVDTYEQYF	TGTGCCAGCAGTCCCCAATCCGGGACAGTTGACACCTACGAGCAGTACTTC
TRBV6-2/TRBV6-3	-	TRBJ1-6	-	CASSTGNSPLHF	TGTGCCAGCAGTACAGGGAATTCACCCCTCCACTTT
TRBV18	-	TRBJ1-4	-	CASSPKRVNEKLFF	TGTGCCAGCTCACCGAAGAGAGTTAATGAAAAACTGTTTTTT
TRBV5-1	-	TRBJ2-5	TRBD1	CASSLRDRGETQYF	TGCGCCAGCAGCTTGAGAGACAGGGGTGAGACCCAGTACTTC
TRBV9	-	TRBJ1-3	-	CASSVGAGDYSGNTIYF	TGTGCCAGCAGCGTAGGGGCAGGGGACTACTCTGGAAACACCATATATTTT
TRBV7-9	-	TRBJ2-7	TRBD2	CASSFLGGASYEQYF	TGTGCCAGCAGCTTTCTCGGGGGGGCCTCCTACGAGCAGTACTTC
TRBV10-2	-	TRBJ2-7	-	CASRAPGGSYEQYF	TGCGCCAGCAGGGCACCCGGGGGCTCCTACGAGCAGTACTTC
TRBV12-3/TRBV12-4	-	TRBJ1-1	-	CASRHGRTEAFF	TGTGCCAGCAGACATGGGCGAACTGAAGCTTTCTTT
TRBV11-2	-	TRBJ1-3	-	CASSVTGSGNTIYF	TGTGCCAGCAGCGTTACAGGCTCTGGAAACACCATATATTTT
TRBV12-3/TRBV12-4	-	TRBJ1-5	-	CASSLASGQPQHF	TGTGCCAGCAGTTTAGCGTCGGGTCAGCCCCAGCATTTT
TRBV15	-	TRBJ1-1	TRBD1	CATSRDPPTGDTEAFF	TGTGCCACCAGCAGAGACCCACCGACAGGGGACACTGAAGCTTTCTTT
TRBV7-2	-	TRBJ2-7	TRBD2	CASSPRGLAGGYEQYF	TGTGCCAGCAGCCCAAGAGGACTAGCGGGGGGCTACGAGCAGTACTTC
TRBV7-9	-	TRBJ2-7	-	CASSFGVGGGYEQYF	TGTGCCAGCAGCTTTGGAGTTGGCGGCGGTTACGAGCAGTACTTC
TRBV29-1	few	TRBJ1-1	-	CSALDRMNTEAFF	TGCAGCGCCCTGGACAGAATGAACACTGAAGCTTTCTTT
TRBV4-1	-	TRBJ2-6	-	CASSRGGFAGANVLTF	TGCGCCAGCAGCCGTGGGGGGTTCGCTGGGGCCAACGTCCTGACTTTC
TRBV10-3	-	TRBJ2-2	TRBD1	CALRDRGTGELFF	TGTGCCTTACGGGACAGGGGTACCGGGGAGCTGTTTTTT
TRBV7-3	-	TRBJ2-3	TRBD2	CASSSSGGPTDTQYF	TGTGCCAGCAGTTCTAGCGGGGGGCCGACAGATACGCAGTATTTT
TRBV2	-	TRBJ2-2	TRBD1	CATDRGSTGELFF	TGTGCCACGGACAGGGGGAGCACCGGGGAGCTGTTTTTT
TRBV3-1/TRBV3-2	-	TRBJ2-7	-	CASSQASHEQYF	TGTGCCAGCAGCCAAGCGTCCCACGAGCAGTACTTC
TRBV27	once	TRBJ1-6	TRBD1	CASRDRVGSPLHF	TGTGCCAGCCGAGACAGGGTGGGATCACCCCTCCACTTT
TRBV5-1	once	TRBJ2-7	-	CASSLGSREQYF	TGCGCCAGCAGCTTGGGTAGCCGCGAGCAGTACTTC
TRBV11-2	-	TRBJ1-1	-	CASSLAPKGMNTEAFF	TGTGCCAGCAGCTTAGCCCCGAAGGGGATGAACACTGAAGCTTTCTTT
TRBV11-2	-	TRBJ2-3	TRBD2	CASSWTSGGRDTQYF	TGTGCCAGCAGCTGGACTAGCGGGGGGCGGGATACGCAGTATTTT